These 6 T cell receptor beta chains were all obtained from the same sample, sequenced in a study of blood T cells in healthy people across ages (dated by TCRdb to between 2014 and 2016). Preparation of the library involved 5' RACE. TCRdb shows the sequencer as Illumina HiSeq 2500. A second PCR of about 6 to 11 cycles was performed with a sample-barcoded 5' primer and a J-beta primer mix. TCRdb trimmed public reads at Q25 via fastp, called clones via MiXCR and kept in-frame beta chains. One record per CDR3 amino acid sequence lists the most common genes and DNA. For this sample the table gives 1 million or so distinct CDR3 sequences, of which approximately 26% were detected only once. The top ten constitute 0.65% to 0.75% of the sample. The data also belong to a second study, concerning T cells of mothers and their children.

The sample comprised blood. These receptor sequences come from a girl aged 2-10 years in good health.

The V call is TRBV9, the J call TRBJ1-2; no firm D call. This CDR3 has 14 amino acids. The ends were cut back, 0 bases at V and 2 bases at J, with 8 bases in the middle. The germline gives CDR1 SGDLS, CDR2 YYNGEE. DNA for the CDR3: TGTGCCAGCAGCGTAGCTGGGGAGAACTATGGCTACACCTTC. It yields the protein CASSVAGENYGYTF. The whole variable domain, remainder taken from reference TRBV9 and TRBJ1-2, is DSGVTQTPKHLITATGQRVTLRCSPRSGDLSVYWYQQSLDQGLQFLIQYYNGEERAKGNILERFSAQQFPDLHSELNLSSLELGDSALYFCASSVAGENYGYTFGSGTRLTVV.

Remarks on this clonotype: The junction and the germline gene differ at one end; a read error may be behind it. The rearrangement links TRBV27 to TRBJ2-1, with 10 positions matching TRBD2. The CDR3 length is 15 residues. Germline V gene data show CDR1 as MNHEY and CDR2 as SMNVEV (reference sequence). The CDR3 here is CAISALGLALREQFF. For the CDR3, the DNA is TGTGCCATCAGTGCTTTGGGACTAGCGCTTAGAGAGCAGTTCTTC.

The chain recombines TRBV27 with TRBJ2-7; either TRBD1 or TRBD2 may fit D (5 bases each). The CDR3 consists of 12 residues. V lost 3 bases and J 7 bases, leaving 10 bases between the germline ends. Looked up from germline, CDR1 is MNHEY and CDR2 is SMNVEV (reference sequence). This CDR3 is CASSFDGAEQYF. DNA of the CDR3: TGTGCCAGCAGTTTTGACGGGGCGGAGCAGTACTTC.

A few counts support this clonotype. The rearrangement links TRBV5-1 to TRBJ1-2, with TRBD1 matching 8 bases. CDR1 and CDR2 (germline): SGHRS, YFSETQ. The trim removed 1 base at V and 4 bases at J, leaving 6 bases unmatched. The CDR3 spans 15 residues. This CDR3 is CASSLLGTGIYGYTF. The CDR3 DNA follows: TGCGCCAGCAGCTTGTTAGGGACAGGAATCTATGGCTACACCTTC.

The V gene is TRBV7-6, the J gene TRBJ2-1; 14 bases are a match to TRBD2. The germline V gene encodes CDR1 SGHVS and CDR2 FNYEAQ. The CDR3 is made up of 18 amino acids. J gave up 3 bases and V 5 bases, and 9 bases lay outside the gene matches. The chain's CDR3 is CASSPGLAGGLGYNEQFF. CDR3 nucleotides: TGTGCCAGCAGCCCCGGACTAGCGGGGGGCCTGGGCTACAATGAGCAGTTCTTC. Drawing the rest from reference TRBV7-6 and TRBJ2-1, the complete variable domain is GAGVSQSPRYKVTKRGQDVALRCDPISGHVSLYWYRQALGQGPEFLTYFNYEAQQDKSGLPNDRFSAERPEGSISTLTIQRTEQRDSAMYRCASSPGLAGGLGYNEQFFGPGTRLTVL.

This clonotype was recorded a few times. In DNA, the CDR3 is TGTGCCAGCAGCGTAGAGGCGGTAGGGGTCACTGGGGCCAACGTCCTGACTTTC. It encodes CASSVEAVGVTGANVLTF. The chain employs TRBV9 and TRBJ2-6; tentatively, D is TRBD1 (5 bases). Germline V lookup: CDR1 SGDLS, CDR2 YYNGEE. Between the trimmed V and J ends, which lost 0 bases and 2 bases, there was a span of 15 bases. The CDR3 totals 18 residues.